This T cell receptor beta chain was sequenced during a study of radiation and T cells in renal cell carcinoma. The time point denotes: baseline pretreatment blood. Indicated treatment: 15 Gy SBRT to primary tumor, nephrectomy 4 weeks later. Profiled with immunoSEQ multiplex PCR; TCRdb holds only in-frame clones, not every one. The sample contains 150,000 or so clones, roughly 83% of which appear only once. CDR1 is SGHTA, CDR2 FQGNSA, per germline. The trim removed 3 bases at V and 1 base at J, leaving 9 bases unmatched. The CDR3 is made up of 17 amino acids. The V and J genes are TRBV7-2 and TRBJ2-1; 7 nucleotides line up with TRBD2. The material sequenced was blood, taken from a patient whose treatment included radiotherapy and nephrectomy. This receptor was taken from a woman in her fifties or sixties with renal cell carcinoma. CDR3: CASSLLDGRPSYNEQFF. The CDR3 bases are TGTGCCAGCAGCTTGTTAGACGGGAGGCCGTCCTACAATGAGCAGTTCTTC.